Listed here are 18 T cell receptor beta chains from one sample, sequenced in a study of vaccination effects on CD4 cells after COVID-19. Sequencing followed a ViraFEST assay step that expanded antigen-specific CD4+ T cells with viral peptide pools. Culture lasted roughly eleven days before CD4+ T cell isolation. Each person got two doses of an mRNA SARS-CoV-2 vaccine, BNT162b2 or mRNA-1273. The method was immunoSEQ multiplex PCR; TCRdb's version includes in-frame clones alone and lacks a portion of them. The data contain 20,000 to 25,000 clones, more than 80% of them singletons. Their antigens are not known. This specimen was CD4+ T cells from PBMCs cultured with SARS-CoV-2 spike peptides, taken after COVID-19 vaccination. The source of these receptors is a human donor who received a COVID-19 vaccine. Some clones in this sample may be carry-over from other donors' samples.

V and J are TRBV19 and TRBJ1-3, with D uncertain. Trimming took 6 bases from V and 4 from J, leaving 10 bases between them. This CDR3 spans 13 amino acids. The germline V gene has CDR1 LNHDA and CDR2 SQIVND (reference sequence). The CDR3 region has the DNA TGTGCCAGTAGCCTTTTTTCCGGAAACACCATATATTTT. Its protein is CASSLFSGNTIYF.

The genes are TRBV4-2 and TRBJ2-4, with 7 bases identical to TRBD1. With V trimmed by 2 bases and J by 6 bases, 7 bases remained unmatched. Germline-derived CDR1 and CDR2 are LGHNA and YNFKEQ. The CDR3 runs to 15 residues. This CDR3 is CASSQRRGLVNIQYF. CDR3 DNA sequence: TGTGCCAGCAGCCAACGAAGGGGGCTGGTAAACATTCAGTACTTC.

This clone has a handful of counts. This chain joins TRBV3-1 (or the pseudogene TRBV3-2) and TRBJ1-3; the D is unclear. This CDR3 spans 13 amino acids. CDR1 is LGHDT, CDR2 YNNKEL, per germline (reference sequence). V lost 0 bases to trimming and J lost 4 bases, with 4 bases between them. The CDR3 region has the DNA TGTGCCAGCAGCCAAGAGGGCGGAAACACCATATATTTT. Translated: CASSQEGGNTIYF.

The chain carries TRBV9 and TRBJ1-4; possibly TRBD1 for D (5 bases). CDR3 length: 17 amino acids. V was shortened by 0 bases and J by 0 bases, with 12 bases between the two germline ends. Germline assignment: CDR1 SGDLS and CDR2 YYNGEE. The CDR3 is CASSVAVGASTNEKLFF. The CDR3 DNA reads TGTGCCAGCAGCGTAGCTGTAGGGGCGTCAACTAATGAAAAACTGTTTTTT.

This clone was counted once. The J gene is TRBJ1-5, the V gene TRBV7-8; D is undetermined. The CDR3 length is 15 residues. Trimming pared 0 bases from V and 7 bases from J, leaving 13 bases between. Germline V gene lookup returns CDR1 SGHVS and CDR2 FQNEAQ. DNA of the CDR3: TGTGCCAGCAGCTTAGCGCGCGGGGAGGGACAGCCCCAGCATTTT. It yields the protein CASSLARGEGQPQHF.

The chain couples TRBV6-6 to TRBJ1-4; D gene uncertain. Germline values: CDR1 MNHNY, CDR2 SVGAGI (reference sequence). V was cut by 6 bases and J by 5 bases, with 4 bases left in between. The length of the CDR3 is 11 residues. CDR3 loop: CASSHNEKLFF. The DNA for the CDR3 is TGTGCCAGCAGCCACAATGAAAAACTGTTTTTT.

The chain has TRBV6-5 and TRBJ1-1, with D unclear. The germline CDR1 and CDR2 sequences are MNHEY and SVGAGI. The CDR3 consists of 13 residues. V lost 11 bases to trimming and J lost 0 bases, with 13 bases between them. For the CDR3, the DNA is TGTGCCGGACGTCGCCTTGTGAACACTGAAGCTTTCTTT. This translates into CAGRRLVNTEAFF.

This chain uses TRBV27 with TRBJ1-1, with D maybe TRBD1 (6 bases). This CDR3 contains 16 residues. CDR1 and CDR2 from the germline V gene are MNHEY and SMNVEV (reference sequence). V was pared by 2 bases and J by 0 bases, with 13 bases between. This CDR3 is CASSLRPGAMNTEAFF. The CDR3 DNA is TGTGCCAGCAGTTTAAGGCCAGGGGCCATGAACACTGAAGCTTTCTTT.

Remarks on this clone: Mismatch with germline at one junction end may stem from a read error. V usage is TRBV19 and J usage is TRBJ1-2; the D is unclear. The CDR3 covers 13 residues. The V gene's germline CDR1 is LNHDA and CDR2 SQIVND (reference sequence). This CDR3 is CASSIAPGAGVYF. CDR3 nucleotide sequence: TGTGCCAGTAGTATAGCGCCGGGAGCAGGAGTCTACTTC.

This rearrangement joins TRBV4-1 to TRBJ1-5; D remains ambiguous. This CDR3 region has 17 residues. Germline assignment: CDR1 MGHRA and CDR2 YSYEKL. V gave up 1 base and J gave up 2 bases, with 15 bases separating them. The CDR3 loop reads CASSQVLQPDGNQPQHF. The CDR3 DNA reads as TGCGCCAGCAGCCAAGTATTACAGCCGGATGGCAATCAGCCCCAGCATTTT.

The chain is built from TRBV11-2 and TRBJ2-2, with D perhaps matching TRBD1 (5 bases). The V and J ends lost 2 bases and 4 bases respectively, with 14 bases between them. CDR1 SGHAT and CDR2 FQNNGV come from the germline V gene. The CDR3 contains 16 residues. The chain's CDR3 is CASSLTRTGSTGELFF. In nucleotides, the CDR3 is TGTGCCAGCAGCTTAACACGAACAGGTTCCACCGGGGAGCTGTTTTTT.

The chain is built from TRBV3-1 (or the pseudogene TRBV3-2) and TRBJ1-6; D gene uncertain. The CDR3 is 15 amino acids. Germline CDR1 LGHDT, CDR2 YNNKEL (reference sequence). V lost 3 bases and J 9 bases, leaving 15 bases between the germline ends. CDR3 residues: CASSQVVQWGSPLHF. The CDR3 DNA reads as TGTGCCAGCAGCCAGGTAGTGCAGTGGGGTTCACCCCTCCACTTT.

V usage is TRBV12-3 or TRBV12-4 and J usage is TRBJ1-6, with D unclear. This CDR3 has 13 residues. V was pared by 6 bases and J by 4 bases, with 7 bases between. The CDR3 DNA sequence: TGTGCCAGCAGCCAGTTATATAATTCACCCCTCCACTTT. Protein sequence: CASSQLYNSPLHF.

The CDR3 spells CASSKVSLGRGYTF. In DNA, the CDR3 is TGTGCCAGCAGCAAGGTAAGCTTGGGTCGAGGCTACACCTTC. J is TRBJ1-2 and V is TRBV21-1. TRBV21-1 is a known pseudogene. The CDR3 has 14 amino acids.

The V gene is TRBV7-8, the J gene TRBJ2-7; no firm D call. V was shortened by 5 bases and J by 1 base, with 12 bases between the two germline ends. This CDR3 region has 14 residues. CDR1 and CDR2 from the germline V gene are SGHVS and FQNEAQ. As DNA, the CDR3 is TGTGCCAGCAGCCCGCAGTACACTTCCTACGAGCAGTACGTC. Amino acids: CASSPQYTSYEQYV.

This clone was seen a single time. This sequence joins TRBV6-1 and TRBJ2-5, with D maybe TRBD1 (5 bases). The V and J ends lost 0 bases and 1 base respectively, with 12 bases between them. Germline lookup yields CDR1 MNHNS and CDR2 SASEGT. CDR3 length: 16 residues. The CDR3 protein is CASSEARGRVQETQYF. The CDR3 DNA reads as TGTGCCAGCAGTGAAGCGCGTGGCAGGGTCCAAGAGACCCAGTACTTC.

The chain links TRBV5-1 to TRBJ2-1, with TRBD1 matching over 9 bases. Trimming at V came to 4 bases and at J to 7 bases, leaving 3 bases not matched to a gene. Looked up from germline, CDR1 is SGHRS and CDR2 is YFSETQ. CDR3 size: 13 residues. The CDR3 protein is CASSPQGANEQFF. For the CDR3, the DNA is TGCGCCAGCAGCCCACAGGGGGCTAATGAGCAGTTCTTC.

In its sample, this clone was seen a few times. The CDR3 reads CASSIGQATQETQYF. The CDR3 DNA is TGTGCCAGCAGCATCGGACAGGCTACACAAGAGACCCAGTACTTC. J is TRBJ2-5 and V is TRBV7-7; 7 positions match TRBD1. J gave up 2 bases and V 5 bases, and 8 bases lay outside the gene matches. The CDR3 is 15 amino acids. Germline values: CDR1 SSHAT, CDR2 FNYEAQ (reference sequence).